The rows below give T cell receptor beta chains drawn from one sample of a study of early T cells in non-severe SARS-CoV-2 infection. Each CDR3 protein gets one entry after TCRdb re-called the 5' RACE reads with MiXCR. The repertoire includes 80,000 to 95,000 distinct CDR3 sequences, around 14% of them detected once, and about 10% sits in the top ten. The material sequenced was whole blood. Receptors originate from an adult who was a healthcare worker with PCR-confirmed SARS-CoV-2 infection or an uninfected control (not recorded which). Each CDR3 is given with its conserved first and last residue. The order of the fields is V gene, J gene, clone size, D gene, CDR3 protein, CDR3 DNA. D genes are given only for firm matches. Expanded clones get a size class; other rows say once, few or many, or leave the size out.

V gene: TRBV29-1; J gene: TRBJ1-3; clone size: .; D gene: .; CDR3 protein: CSVGDFSGNTIYF; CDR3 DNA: TGCAGCGTTGGAGATTTCTCTGGAAACACCATATATTTT
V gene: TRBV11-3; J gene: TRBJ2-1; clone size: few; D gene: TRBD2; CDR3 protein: CASSLTSGGYYNEQFF; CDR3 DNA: TGTGCCAGCAGCCTGACTAGCGGGGGGTACTACAATGAGCAGTTCTTC
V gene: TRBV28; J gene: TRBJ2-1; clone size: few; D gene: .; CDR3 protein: CASTGGYNEQFF; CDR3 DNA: TGTGCCAGCACTGGAGGCTACAATGAGCAGTTCTTC
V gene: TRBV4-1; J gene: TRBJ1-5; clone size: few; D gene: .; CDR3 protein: CASSQTTGQGRNQPQHF; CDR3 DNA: TGCGCCAGCAGCCAGACTACCGGCCAAGGACGAAATCAGCCCCAGCATTTT
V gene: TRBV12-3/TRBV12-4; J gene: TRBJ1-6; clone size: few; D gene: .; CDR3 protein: CASSLTPQPLHF; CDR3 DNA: TGTGCCAGCAGTTTAACACCCCAACCCCTCCACTTT
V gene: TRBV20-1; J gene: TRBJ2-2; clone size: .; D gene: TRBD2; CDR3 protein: CSAPTSGGQAGELFF; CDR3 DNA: TGCAGTGCTCCGACTAGCGGGGGCCAGGCCGGGGAGCTGTTTTTT
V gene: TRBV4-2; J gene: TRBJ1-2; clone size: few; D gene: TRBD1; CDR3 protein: CASSQGGQGEGVIYGYTF; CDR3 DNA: TGTGCCAGCAGCCAAGGAGGACAGGGGGAAGGGGTAATATATGGCTACACCTTC
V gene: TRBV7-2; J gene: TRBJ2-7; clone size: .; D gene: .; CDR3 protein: CASSHTYEQYF; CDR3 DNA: TGTGCCAGCAGCCATACCTACGAGCAGTACTTC
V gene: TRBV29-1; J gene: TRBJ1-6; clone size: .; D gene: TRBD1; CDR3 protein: CSVATGTGDSPLHF; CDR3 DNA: TGCAGCGTTGCGACCGGGACAGGGGATTCACCCCTCCACTTT
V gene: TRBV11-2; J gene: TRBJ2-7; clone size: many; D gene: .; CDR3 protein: CASSLSIHQYEQYF; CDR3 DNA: TGTGCCAGCAGCCTTAGTATCCATCAGTACGAGCAGTACTTC
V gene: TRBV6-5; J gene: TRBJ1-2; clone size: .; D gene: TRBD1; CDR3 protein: CASRPRGGYGYTF; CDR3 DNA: TGTGCCAGCAGGCCCAGGGGGGGCTATGGCTACACCTTC